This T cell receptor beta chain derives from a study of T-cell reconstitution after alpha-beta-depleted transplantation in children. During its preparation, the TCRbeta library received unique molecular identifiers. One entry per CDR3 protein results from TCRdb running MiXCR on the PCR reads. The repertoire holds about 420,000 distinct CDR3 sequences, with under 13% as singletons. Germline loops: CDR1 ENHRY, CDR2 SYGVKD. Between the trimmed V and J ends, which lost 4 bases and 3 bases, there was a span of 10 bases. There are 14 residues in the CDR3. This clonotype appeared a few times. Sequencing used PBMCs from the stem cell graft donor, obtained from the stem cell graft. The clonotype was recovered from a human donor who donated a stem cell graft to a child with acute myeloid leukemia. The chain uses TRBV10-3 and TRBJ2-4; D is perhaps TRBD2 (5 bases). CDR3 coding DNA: TGTGCCATCAGTGCGGCAGGAGGCAAAAACATTCAGTACTTC. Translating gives CAISAAGGKNIQYF.